The source of this T cell receptor (beta chain) is a study of OX40 agonist ivuxolimab in advanced cancers. About the research overall: Ivuxolimab, an antibody that agonizes OX40 (CD134), was administered to the patients. The dose of intravenous ivuxolimab that patients received every 2 weeks ranged from 0.01 to 10 mg/kg.

Autoimmune disease history or systemic immunosuppression led to patients being barred. Study-wide results and limits: There was clonal expansion of CD4+ and CD8+ blood T cells by week 6 at 0.1 to 3.0 mg/kg.

Clones were read by immunoSEQ multiplex PCR, and TCRdb kept only the in-frame ones, dropping some. Seen here are roughly 75,000 clones, roughly 89% observed once, and the top ten hold around 2.8%. CDR1 SGHTA and CDR2 FQGNSA come from the germline V gene. Trimming took 2 bases from V and 4 from J, leaving 6 bases between them. The CDR3 spans 13 residues. In this sample, this clone turned up a few times. Its specificity is not known. The specimen comprised CD4+ or CD8+ T cells sorted from blood, sampled in a trial of the OX40 agonist ivuxolimab. This clonotype was sampled from an adult with an advanced solid tumor such as melanoma, head and neck, liver or kidney cancer. The chain recombines TRBV7-2 with TRBJ1-3; D not resolved. DNA of the CDR3: TGTGCCAGCAGCTTATCACAGGGAAACACCATATATTTT. It is translated as CASSLSQGNTIYF.